This T cell receptor beta chain stems from a study of response to subunit inactivated influenza vaccine. V shed 2 bases, J shed 5 bases, and the junction held 2 bases outside the gene matches. This CDR3 spans 14 amino acids. TCRdb re-analysed the RT-PCR reads in MiXCR, keeping a single row per CDR3 protein. The table has 550,000 to 650,000 distinct CDR3 sequences, roughly 12% seen once; the top ten hold more than 8.5%. Study results and caveats: It was the authors' suggestion that each seasonal influenza vaccination recruits few new T cells.

Turning to this clonotype: Its specificity is not known.

The chain combines TRBV12-3 or TRBV12-4 with TRBJ2-1, with TRBD2 matching 8 bases. This receptor was taken from a man aged 50 to 59 who received an inactivated influenza vaccine. The sequenced sample was PBMCs from blood, obtained on the day of vaccination. CDR3 in DNA: TGTGCCAGCAGTTTACGGGGGGGAGACAATGAGCAGTTCTTC. Its protein product is CASSLRGGDNEQFF.